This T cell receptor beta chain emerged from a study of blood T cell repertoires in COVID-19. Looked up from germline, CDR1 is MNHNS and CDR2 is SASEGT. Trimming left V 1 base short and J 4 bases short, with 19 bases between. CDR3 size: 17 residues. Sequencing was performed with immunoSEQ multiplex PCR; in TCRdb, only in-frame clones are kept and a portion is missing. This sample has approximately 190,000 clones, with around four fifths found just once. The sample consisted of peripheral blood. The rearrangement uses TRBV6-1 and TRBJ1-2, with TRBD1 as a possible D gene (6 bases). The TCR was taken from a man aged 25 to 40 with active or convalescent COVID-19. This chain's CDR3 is CASSEGQPYGGAYGYTF. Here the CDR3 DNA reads TGTGCCAGCAGTGAAGGCCAGCCTTACGGGGGGGCCTATGGCTACACCTTC.